These T cell receptor beta chains were read from a single sample in a study of T cells after yellow fever vaccination. Each CDR3 protein is one row after TCRdb ran MiXCR on the 5' RACE reads. The sample lists about 130,000 distinct CDR3 sequences, 7.5% to 10% seen once, with roughly 43% in the top ten. The source was CD8+ T cells sorted from PBMCs, collected on the day of the yellow fever booster vaccination. The receptor source for this set is a man aged 18-30 years who received the YFV17D yellow fever vaccine. The CDR3 runs from the conserved cysteine through the conserved F or W. The D gene is left open where the match is weak. Rows may omit the clone size; those that give it use once, few, many or a size class.

D | J | size | length | V | DNA | CDR3
- | TRBJ1-2 | - | 13 | TRBV27 | TGTGCCAGCAGGGGAGGACAGAACTATGGCTACACCTTC | CASRGGQNYGYTF
- | TRBJ1-2 | few | 8 | TRBV2 | TGTGCCAGCAATGGCTACACCTTC | CASNGYTF
TRBD1 | TRBJ1-2 | few | 16 | TRBV12-3/TRBV12-4 | TGTGCCAGCAGCCCCTCCTTCGGGGACAGGGGCTATGGCTACACCTTC | CASSPSFGDRGYGYTF
- | TRBJ2-3 | - | 13 | TRBV4-3 | TGCGCCAGCAGCCAAGATGTAACAGATACGCAGTATTTT | CASSQDVTDTQYF
- | TRBJ1-2 | - | 12 | TRBV12-3/TRBV12-4 | TGTGCCAGCAGGACCTGGGTAGATGGCTACACCTTC | CASRTWVDGYTF
- | TRBJ2-1 | many | 15 | TRBV24-1 | TGTGCCACCAGTGTGGTGACAGAGGCTGGGGATGAGCAGTTCTTC | CATSVVTEAGDEQFF
- | TRBJ1-2 | few | 14 | TRBV5-4 | TGTGCCAGCAGCTTGTACCCAGGGTCACACGGCTACACCTTC | CASSLYPGSHGYTF
- | TRBJ2-7 | few | 15 | TRBV4-1 | TGCGCCAGCAGCCAAGCGGCGGGGGCCTCCTACGAGCAGTACTTC | CASSQAAGASYEQYF
TRBD1 | TRBJ1-2 | few | 13 | TRBV20-1 | TGCAGTGCCGATGATAGGACAGGCTATGGCTACACCTTC | CSADDRTGYGYTF
TRBD2 | TRBJ2-2 | few | 16 | TRBV4-3 | TGCGCCAGCAGCCGGAATAGCGGGGGCGGAACCGGGGAGCTGTTTTTT | CASSRNSGGGTGELFF
- | TRBJ1-4 | few | 15 | TRBV7-2 | TGTGCCAGCAGCCCTAAGCTGGGATTTAATGAAAAACTGTTTTTT | CASSPKLGFNEKLFF
- | TRBJ1-3 | few | 14 | TRBV12-3/TRBV12-4 | TGTGCCAGCAGTCCAGGAGGTCCTGGAAACACCATATATTTT | CASSPGGPGNTIYF
TRBD1 | TRBJ1-4 | - | 16 | TRBV7-9 | TGTGCCAGCAGCCCAAAGACAGGGGGGACTAATGAAAAACTGTTTTTT | CASSPKTGGTNEKLFF
- | TRBJ2-4 | once | 11 | TRBV5-6 | TGTGCCAGCAGCTCCGGTTACATTCAGTACTTC | CASSSGYIQYF
TRBD2 | TRBJ2-1 | - | 13 | TRBV11-2 | TGTGCCAGCAATGGACTAGAGGTCTATGAGCAGTTCTTC | CASNGLEVYEQFF
- | TRBJ2-3 | many | 15 | TRBV12-3/TRBV12-4 | TGTGCCAGCACCTCGGACGCCCAGAGGACAGATACGCAGTATTTT | CASTSDAQRTDTQYF
- | TRBJ2-3 | - | 16 | TRBV7-2 | TGTGCCAGCAGCAGCAAAACTAGCCCTGGGGTAGATACGCAGTATTTT | CASSSKTSPGVDTQYF
TRBD2 | TRBJ2-1 | - | 15 | TRBV11-3 | TGTGCCAGCAGCTTATATCGGGGGGGCCGCGATGAGCAGTTCTTC | CASSLYRGGRDEQFF
- | TRBJ2-1 | - | 15 | TRBV6-2/TRBV6-3 | TGTGCCAGCAAAGGGGGGGGGTTCTTGATGAGTGAGCAGTTCTTC | CASKGGGFLMSEQFF
- | TRBJ2-2 | few | 16 | TRBV4-1 | TGCGCCAGCAGCCAATACCCGGGGGGCGGTACCGGGGAGCTGTTTTTT | CASSQYPGGGTGELFF
TRBD1 | TRBJ2-3 | - | 19 | TRBV18 | TGTGCCAGCTCACCGGGGACAGGGCGTATTCCCCTCCCCGCAGATACGCAGTATTTT | CASSPGTGRIPLPADTQYF
- | TRBJ2-1 | - | 14 | TRBV20-1 | TGCAGTGCCCTGGGGGGCTTCTCCTACAATGAGCAGTTCTTC | CSALGGFSYNEQFF
TRBD1 | TRBJ1-5 | - | 16 | TRBV4-2 | TGTGCCAGCAGCCGAAGTGGGGCCGGAGGGACAGGGCCCCAGCATTTT | CASSRSGAGGTGPQHF
TRBD1 | TRBJ1-5 | few | 15 | TRBV2 | TGTGCCAGCAGTTCAGGCTTGCAGGGGGATAAGCCCCAGCATTTT | CASSSGLQGDKPQHF
- | TRBJ2-7 | - | 11 | TRBV20-1 | TGCAGTGCTAGGGAGGTGGCCGAGCAGTACTTC | CSAREVAEQYF
- | TRBJ2-1 | few | 13 | TRBV4-2 | TGTGCCAGCAGCCAACGCCTAGAAGGCGAGCAGTTCTTC | CASSQRLEGEQFF
- | TRBJ2-1 | many | 14 | TRBV7-3 | TGTGCCAGCAGCCCTAGAGGAGGGTCGAATGAGCAGTTCTTC | CASSPRGGSNEQFF
TRBD2 | TRBJ2-3 | - | 14 | TRBV2 | TGTGCCAGCAGCTTAGCGGGAATCACAGATACGCAGTATTTT | CASSLAGITDTQYF
- | TRBJ1-4 | few | 15 | TRBV4-3 | TGCGCCAGCAGCCAAGATGGGGGAAATGATGAAAAACTGTTTTTT | CASSQDGGNDEKLFF
- | TRBJ2-3 | few | 19 | TRBV21-1 | TGTGCCAGCAGCAAAGAAGAAGGGACAGGGACTCGTAGCACAGATACGCAGTATTTT | CASSKEEGTGTRSTDTQYF
- | TRBJ2-7 | few | 15 | TRBV28 | TGTGCCAGCAGTCACCCGGACTACCCCGCATACGAGCAGTACTTC | CASSHPDYPAYEQYF
TRBD2 | TRBJ2-5 | many | 15 | TRBV27 | TGTGCCTCGAAAACTCCGGGGGGGGCCCAAGAGACCCAGTACTTC | CASKTPGGAQETQYF
- | TRBJ1-1 | many | 15 | TRBV7-9 | TGTGCCAGCAGCTTTAGGGGGTCGGAGGAGGCTGAAGCTTTCTTT | CASSFRGSEEAEAFF
TRBD2 | TRBJ2-5 | - | 18 | TRBV5-6 | TGTGCCAGCAGTGACCTAGCGGGGCAAACTCCTAACCAAGAGACCCAGTACTTC | CASSDLAGQTPNQETQYF
- | TRBJ1-5 | few | 14 | TRBV12-3/TRBV12-4 | TGTGCCAGCAGTTCGGGTGCTAGCAATCAGCCCCAGCATTTT | CASSSGASNQPQHF
- | TRBJ2-3 | many | 13 | TRBV6-2/TRBV6-3 | TGTGCCAGCAGTTACTGGAGCACAGATACGCAGTATTTT | CASSYWSTDTQYF
TRBD2 | TRBJ2-4 | - | 19 | TRBV5-6 | TGTGCCAGCAGCTTGGCGGTAGCGGGGGGGCTTAGCCCCAAAAACATTCAGTACTTC | CASSLAVAGGLSPKNIQYF
- | TRBJ2-3 | - | 14 | TRBV10-3 | TGTGCCATCAGTGAGTTCCTGACCCCAGATACGCAGTATTTT | CAISEFLTPDTQYF
- | TRBJ1-1 | - | 13 | TRBV7-7 | TGTGCCAGTTCAAACACCCTGAACACTGAAGCTTTCTTT | CASSNTLNTEAFF
TRBD1 | TRBJ2-3 | many | 14 | TRBV6-5 | TGTGCCAGCTGCCGGGACAGGTACACAGATACGCAGTATTTT | CASCRDRYTDTQYF
- | TRBJ1-5 | - | 13 | TRBV7-6 | TGTGCCAGCAGCTTAGAGTTAGGCCAGCCCCAGCATTTT | CASSLELGQPQHF
- | TRBJ2-3 | few | 12 | TRBV10-3 | TGTGCCACCCTTGGGTCTAGGCATACGCAGTATTTT | CATLGSRHTQYF
- | TRBJ2-4 | - | 13 | TRBV14 | TGTGCCAGCACGCTAGCGGCCAAAAACATTCAGTACTTC | CASTLAAKNIQYF
TRBD2 | TRBJ2-1 | few | 16 | TRBV6-2/TRBV6-3 | TGTGCCAGCAGTTCACTAGCGGGGGCCGCCTACAATGAGCAGTTCTTC | CASSSLAGAAYNEQFF
- | TRBJ1-1 | many | 12 | TRBV29-1 | TGCAGCGTTGGAAGGGGGGGCACTGAAGCTTTCTTT | CSVGRGGTEAFF
- | TRBJ2-5 | few | 16 | TRBV6-2/TRBV6-3 | TGTGCCAGCAGGGATCTCAACAGGGCCTTTGGGGGGACCCAGTACTTC | CASRDLNRAFGGTQYF
- | TRBJ1-1 | few | 14 | TRBV21-1 | TGTGCCAGCACCCCAGGGCATTTGAACACTGAAGCTTTCTTT | CASTPGHLNTEAFF
- | TRBJ2-3 | - | 16 | TRBV6-6 | TGTGCCAGCAGTCCCCGGGACTCGACGATCTTCGATACGCAGTATTTT | CASSPRDSTIFDTQYF
- | TRBJ1-5 | - | 13 | TRBV5-1 | TGCGCCAGCAGTGAAGGGTGGAATCAGCCCCAGCATTTT | CASSEGWNQPQHF
TRBD1 | TRBJ2-7 | many | 13 | TRBV6-5 | TGTGCCAGCGGGGGACAGGGGAACTACGAGCAGTACTTC | CASGGQGNYEQYF
- | TRBJ2-2 | - | 15 | TRBV6-6 | TGTGCCAGCAGTTATGTGGTTGCGAACACCGGGGAGCTGTTTTTT | CASSYVVANTGELFF
TRBD2 | TRBJ2-3 | - | 15 | TRBV9 | TGTGCCAGCACCATAGGGGCGGGGGAGACAGATACGCAGTATTTT | CASTIGAGETDTQYF
TRBD1 | TRBJ1-1 | few | 15 | TRBV3-1 | TGTGCCAGCAGCCGGGACAGGGAGGTGAACACTGAAGCTTTCTTT | CASSRDREVNTEAFF
TRBD1 | TRBJ1-5 | - | 18 | TRBV6-2/TRBV6-3 | TGTGCCAGCAGTTCCCCGTTCGACAGGGGAGGAGGAGACCAGCCCCAGCATTTT | CASSSPFDRGGGDQPQHF
TRBD2 | TRBJ2-3 | many | 20 | TRBV3-1 | TGTGCCAGCAGCCAAGAGGTGGGGCTAGCGGGGGGCTTTTCCACAGATACGCAGTATTTT | CASSQEVGLAGGFSTDTQYF
- | TRBJ2-5 | many | 13 | TRBV6-6 | TGTGCCAGCACCCCCTCCGGAGGAGAGACCCAGTACTTC | CASTPSGGETQYF
- | TRBJ2-7 | few | 14 | TRBV29-1 | TGCAGCGTTGCGGAAGGGGACAAAAAGTACGAGCAGTACTTC | CSVAEGDKKYEQYF
TRBD1 | TRBJ2-1 | - | 15 | TRBV9 | TGTGCCAGCAGCGTAGGAGGGACAGGGGTCAGGGAGCAGTTCTTC | CASSVGGTGVREQFF